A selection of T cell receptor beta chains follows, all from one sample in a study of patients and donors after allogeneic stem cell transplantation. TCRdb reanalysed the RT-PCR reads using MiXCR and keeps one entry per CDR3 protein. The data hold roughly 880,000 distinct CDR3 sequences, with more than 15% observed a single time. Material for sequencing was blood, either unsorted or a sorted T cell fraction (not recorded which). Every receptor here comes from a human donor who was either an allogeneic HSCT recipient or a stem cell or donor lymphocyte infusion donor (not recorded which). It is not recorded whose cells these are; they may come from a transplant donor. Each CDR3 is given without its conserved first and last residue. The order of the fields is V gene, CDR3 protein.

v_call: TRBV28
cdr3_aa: ASGALVGGQETQY

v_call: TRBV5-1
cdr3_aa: ASSSGTGEETQY

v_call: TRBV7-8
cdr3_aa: ASSPPGQIVNNSPLH

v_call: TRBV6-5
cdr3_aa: ASSRLDEKLF

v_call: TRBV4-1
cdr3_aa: ASSQGLSYSGNTIY

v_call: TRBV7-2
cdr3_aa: ASSQQGRSSGNTIY

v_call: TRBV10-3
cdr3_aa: AIQGGGSGYEQY

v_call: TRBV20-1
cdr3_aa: SASSRDYEQY

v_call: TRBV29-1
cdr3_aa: SVDRADTQY

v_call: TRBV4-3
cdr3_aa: ASSQVPGRQY

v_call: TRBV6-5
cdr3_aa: ASSYRQYGPNSPLH

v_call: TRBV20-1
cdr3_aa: SARVPGAGEAF

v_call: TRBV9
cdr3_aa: ASSTTSGKNTGELF

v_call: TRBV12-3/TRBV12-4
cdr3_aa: ASSLSRGQPQH

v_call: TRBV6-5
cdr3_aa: ASSLQGYNSPLH

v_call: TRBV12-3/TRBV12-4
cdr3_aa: ASSLSGRGDNEQF

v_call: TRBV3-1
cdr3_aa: ASSHDGYNQPQH

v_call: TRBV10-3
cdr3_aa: AISGLQGYNSPLH

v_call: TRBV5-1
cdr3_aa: ASSLEGDSNQPQH

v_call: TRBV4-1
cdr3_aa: ASSQEDLAGGPEQY

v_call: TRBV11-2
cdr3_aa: ASSSMEDTQY